Presented here are 18 T cell receptor beta chains from one specimen sequenced in a study of vaccination effects on CD4 cells after COVID-19. Data came from immunoSEQ multiplex PCR; TCRdb stores just in-frame clones and leaves some out. In the table there are 74,000 or so clones, around 80% of which are singletons. No antigen is known for these receptors. Sequencing was preceded by expansion of antigen-specific CD4+ T cells with viral peptide pools in the ViraFEST assay. Upon completion of roughly ten days in culture, CD4+ T cells were isolated. Nobody among the vaccine recipients had prior SARS-CoV-2 infection (nucleocapsid antibodies were negative). This material consisted of CD4+ T cells from PBMCs cultured with SARS-CoV-2 spike peptides, taken before COVID-19 vaccination. These receptors originate from a human donor who received a COVID-19 vaccine.

This sequence joins TRBV7-9 and TRBJ2-5, with D hard to call. The CDR3 extends over 15 amino acids. Trimming stripped 1 base from V and 4 bases from J, with 13 bases between. Germline CDR1 reads SEHNR; CDR2 reads FQNEAQ (reference sequence). This CDR3 reads CASSLGGSSPETQYF. The CDR3 nucleotides are TGTGCCAGCAGCTTAGGAGGCTCGTCCCCAGAGACCCAGTACTTC.

V and J are TRBV27 and TRBJ1-2, with TRBD1 identical over 8 bases. The V and J ends lost 6 bases and 4 bases, in that order; junction bases with no gene match: 7. CDR1 MNHEY and CDR2 SMNVEV come from the germline V gene (reference sequence). There are 14 residues in the CDR3. For the CDR3, the DNA is TGTGCCAGCAGACCGACAGGGGCTGGCTATGGCTACACCTTC. Translated: CASRPTGAGYGYTF.

This sequence joins TRBV6-1 and TRBJ1-5, with D perhaps matching TRBD1 (6 bases). The germline CDR1 and CDR2 sequences are MNHNS and SASEGT. The CDR3 runs to 17 residues. Trimming left V 1 base short and J 6 bases short, with 19 bases between. In DNA, the CDR3 is TGTGCCAGCAGTGAAGTTGTGACAGGCCTGGCGGGTCAGCCCCAGCATTTT. Encoded protein: CASSEVVTGLAGQPQHF.

This clone was seen only a few times. The chain recombines TRBV5-6 with TRBJ1-1; D uncertain. The CDR3 is 15 amino acids. The V gene's germline CDR1 is SGHDT and CDR2 YYEEEE. The V and J ends lost 0 bases and 5 bases respectively, with 14 bases between them. CDR3 in amino acids: CASSLVSKAYTEAFF. The DNA of the CDR3 is TGTGCCAGCAGCTTGGTCTCAAAGGCGTATACTGAAGCTTTCTTT.

This chain links TRBV27 with TRBJ2-1, with D hard to call. V was shortened by 5 bases and J by 7 bases, with 9 bases between the two germline ends. Germline-derived CDR1 and CDR2 are MNHEY and SMNVEV (reference sequence). There are 12 residues in the CDR3. CDR3 sequence reads: CASSTDWNEQFF. In DNA form, the CDR3 reads TGTGCCAGCAGTACCGATTGGAATGAGCAGTTCTTC.

In this sample, this clone turned up a few times. V is TRBV2 and J is TRBJ1-1; D is undetermined. Trimming took off 11 bases at V and 1 base at J, with 11 bases between the two ends. This CDR3 has 12 residues. Germline CDR1 is SNHLY and CDR2 is FYNNEI. The CDR3 DNA is TGTGCCGGTAGCGGAAAGAACACTGAAGCTTTCTTT. Amino acids: CAGSGKNTEAFF. Full variable domain (missing parts from reference TRBV2 and TRBJ1-1): EPEVTQTPSHQVTQMGQEVILRCVPISNHLYFYWYRQILGQKVEFLVSFYNNEISEKSEIFDDQFSVERPDGSNFTLKIRSTKLEDSAMYFCAGSGKNTEAFFGQGTRLTVV.

The gene calls are TRBV2 and TRBJ1-2; the match to TRBD1 covers 8 bases. CDR3 length equals 16 residues. The junction had 11 bases not matched to a gene; V was cut back by 4 bases and J by 4 bases. The germline V gene has CDR1 SNHLY and CDR2 FYNNEI. This CDR3 reads CASSATAGGYGYGYTF. The CDR3 nucleotides read TGTGCCAGCAGTGCCACGGCAGGGGGCTATGGCTATGGCTACACCTTC.

The chain combines TRBV27 with TRBJ2-5; D remains ambiguous. The germline gives CDR1 MNHEY, CDR2 SMNVEV (reference sequence). V lost 2 bases and J 3 bases, leaving 7 bases between the germline ends. The CDR3 extends over 13 amino acids. The CDR3 DNA sequence: TGTGCCAGCAGTTTACTAGGGAAAGAGACCCAGTACTTC. As protein: CASSLLGKETQYF.

The sample holds a few counts of this clone. This chain links TRBV14 with TRBJ2-2, with D unresolved. CDR3 length: 13 amino acids. V was cut by 8 bases and J by 7 bases, with 14 bases left in between. From germline, CDR1 is SGHDN and CDR2 FVKESK. CDR3 sequence reads: CASRWGMSGELFF. The CDR3 nucleotides read TGTGCCAGCCGGTGGGGTATGAGCGGGGAGCTGTTTTTT. Full variable domain (outside the CDR3, taken from reference TRBV14 and TRBJ2-2): EAGVTQFPSHSVIEKGQTVTLRCDPISGHDNLYWYRRVMGKEIKFLLHFVKESKQDESGMPNNRFLAERTGGTYSTLKVQPAELEDSGVYFCASRWGMSGELFFGEGSRLTVL.

J is TRBJ2-3 and V is TRBV4-3; 8 nucleotides align to TRBD1. Looked up from germline, CDR1 is LGHNA and CDR2 is YSLEER. The CDR3 has 15 residues. The V and J ends lost 1 base and 0 bases, in that order; junction bases with no gene match: 0. The CDR3 loop is CASSQGQGSTDTQYF. The DNA of the CDR3 is TGCGCCAGCAGCCAAGGACAGGGGAGCACAGATACGCAGTATTTT.

The genes are TRBV7-2 and TRBJ2-5, with 9 positions matching TRBD2. This CDR3 region has 15 residues. The V gene's germline CDR1 is SGHTA and CDR2 FQGNSA. The V segment lost 5 bases and the J segment 3 bases; nucleotides outside the gene matches: 7. CDR3 amino acids: CASSPRGGSKETQYF. The CDR3 DNA follows: TGTGCCAGCAGCCCGCGGGGGGGCTCCAAAGAGACCCAGTACTTC. Drawing the rest from reference TRBV7-2 and TRBJ2-5, the complete variable domain is GAGVSQSPSNKVTEKGKDVELRCDPISGHTALYWYRQSLGQGLEFLIYFQGNSAPDKSGLPSDRFSAERTGGSVSTLTIQRTQQEDSAVYLCASSPRGGSKETQYFGPGTRLLVL.

The chain has TRBV6-1 and TRBJ1-6, with TRBD1 matching over 7 bases. CDR1 and CDR2 (germline): MNHNS, SASEGT. The CDR3 sequence is 17 residues long. V was clipped by 4 bases and J by 7 bases; unmatched bases: 13. CDR3 coding DNA: TGTGCCAGCAGTGGACCCGGAGACAGGGATGGAAATTCACCCCTCCACTTT. Its protein is CASSGPGDRDGNSPLHF.

V gene TRBV27 combines with J gene TRBJ1-2; 8 bases align to TRBD1. The CDR3 is 11 residues long. The germline CDR1 and CDR2 sequences are MNHEY and SMNVEV (reference sequence). The ends lost 6 bases at V and 13 bases at J; junction bases unmatched: 7. The CDR3 nucleotides are TGTGCCAGCAGACGGACAGGGCGACTCACCTTC. The encoded protein is CASRRTGRLTF.

J is TRBJ2-7 and V is TRBV21-1; no DNA check was done on the table's D call, TRBD2. TRBV21-1 is reported as a pseudogene. The CDR3 extends over 18 amino acids. The CDR3 region has the DNA TGTGCCAGCAGCAAAGAGGAAGGGAAGACTAGCGGGGGCTACGAGCAGTACGTC. It encodes CASSKEEGKTSGGYEQYV.

The chain uses TRBV5-4 and TRBJ2-2; D is undetermined. The CDR3 has 12 amino acids. Trimming cost V 0 bases and J 6 bases, with 3 bases left between them. Looked up from germline, CDR1 is SGHNT and CDR2 is YYREEE (reference sequence). In DNA, the CDR3 is TGTGCCAGCAGCTTGGGGCCCGGGGAGCTGTTTTTT. It codes for CASSLGPGELFF.

J is TRBJ1-2 and V is TRBV12-3 or TRBV12-4; D gene unclear. The CDR3 has 13 residues. V dropped 3 bases and J dropped 2 bases, with 7 bases sitting between them. The CDR3 is CASSLQVNYGYTF. CDR3 DNA: TGTGCCAGCAGTTTGCAGGTAAACTATGGCTACACCTTC.

The chain combines TRBV10-1 with TRBJ1-4, with D maybe TRBD1 (5 bases). The CDR3 runs to 12 residues. V was shortened by 6 bases and J by 7 bases, with 9 bases between the two germline ends. The germline gives CDR1 WNHNN, CDR2 SYGVQD (reference sequence). The CDR3 sequence is CASSDQGEKLFF. CDR3 nucleotides: TGCGCCAGCAGCGACCAGGGTGAAAAACTGTTTTTT.

This chain uses TRBV5-5 with TRBJ2-7, with 11 positions matching TRBD1. J lost 1 base, V lost 4 bases, and 4 bases had no gene match. Germline V gives CDR1 SGHKS, CDR2 YYEKEE (reference sequence). This CDR3 is 15 amino acids long. CDR3 region: CASSRDRGGSYEQYV. DNA for the CDR3: TGTGCCAGCAGCCGGGACAGGGGGGGATCCTACGAGCAGTACGTC.